This entry is about one TCR beta chain. Sequenced by immunoSEQ multiplex PCR; TCRdb stores in-frame clones only, minus some. The top ten clones hold around 6% of a sample with more than 60,000 clones, about 86% of them seen once. Patients at the Seattle site were enrolled during active infection and followed longitudinally. The data stem from a study of blood T cell repertoires in COVID-19. Study at large: Sample material is recorded as cDNA or gDNA derived from T cells, B-cell-depleted T cells, or PBMCs.

The CDR3 covers 13 residues. Germline assignment: CDR1 KGHSH and CDR2 LQKENI. Trimming left V 2 bases short and J 3 bases short, with 7 bases between. The genes are TRBV18 and TRBJ1-2; TRBD1 is a possible D gene (5 bases). The sample comprised peripheral blood. This TCR came from a man aged 80 or over with COVID-19, enrolled during active disease. CDR3 DNA: TGTGCCAGCTCACCAACCAGGGACTATGGCTACACCTTC. Translation: CASSPTRDYGYTF.